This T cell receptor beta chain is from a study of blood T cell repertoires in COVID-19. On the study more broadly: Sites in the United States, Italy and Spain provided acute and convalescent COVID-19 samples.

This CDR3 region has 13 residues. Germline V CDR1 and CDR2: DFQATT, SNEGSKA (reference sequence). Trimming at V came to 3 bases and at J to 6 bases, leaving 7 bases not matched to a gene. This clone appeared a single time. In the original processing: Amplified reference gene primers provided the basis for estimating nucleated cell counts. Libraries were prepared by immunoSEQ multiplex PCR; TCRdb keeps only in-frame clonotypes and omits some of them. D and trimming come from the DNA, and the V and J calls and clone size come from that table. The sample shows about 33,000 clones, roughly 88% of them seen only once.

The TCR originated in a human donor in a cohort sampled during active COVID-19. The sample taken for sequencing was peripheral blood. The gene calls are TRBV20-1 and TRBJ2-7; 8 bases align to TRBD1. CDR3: CSASGQGAGEQYF. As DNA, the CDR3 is TGCAGTGCTAGTGGCCAGGGGGCAGGCGAGCAGTACTTC.